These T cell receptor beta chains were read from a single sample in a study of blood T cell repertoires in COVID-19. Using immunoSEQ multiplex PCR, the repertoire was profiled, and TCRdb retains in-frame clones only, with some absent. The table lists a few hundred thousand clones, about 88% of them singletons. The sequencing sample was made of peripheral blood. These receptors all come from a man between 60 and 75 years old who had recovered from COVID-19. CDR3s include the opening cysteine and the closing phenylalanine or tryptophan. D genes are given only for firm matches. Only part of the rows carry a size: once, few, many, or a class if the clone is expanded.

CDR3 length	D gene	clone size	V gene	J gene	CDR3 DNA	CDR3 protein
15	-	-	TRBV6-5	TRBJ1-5	TGTGCCAGCAGCCTGACGGGGTATAGCAATCAGCCCCAGCATTTT	CASSLTGYSNQPQHF
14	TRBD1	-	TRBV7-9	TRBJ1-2	TGTGCCAGCAGCGGGGGACAGACAATTAGAGGCTACACCTTC	CASSGGQTIRGYTF
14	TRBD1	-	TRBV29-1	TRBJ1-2	TGCAGCGTTGAAACCGGGACAGGGTTTGCTGGCTACACCTTC	CSVETGTGFAGYTF
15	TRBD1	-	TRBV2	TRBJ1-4	TGTGCCAGCCGACCCCGGGCGGGACAGGGTGGAAAACTGTTTTTT	CASRPRAGQGGKLFF
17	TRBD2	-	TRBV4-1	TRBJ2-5	TGCGCCAGCAGCCAAGAAGGGAGCGGGGGGCCCCAAGAGACCCAGTACTTC	CASSQEGSGGPQETQYF
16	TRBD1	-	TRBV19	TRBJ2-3	TGTGCCAGTAGTATTGGGAACAGGGGGCGGGGAGATACGCAGTATTTT	CASSIGNRGRGDTQYF
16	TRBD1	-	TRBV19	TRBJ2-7	TGTGCCAGTAGTATAGCCGGGACAGGCTCCTTTTACGAGCAGTACTTC	CASSIAGTGSFYEQYF
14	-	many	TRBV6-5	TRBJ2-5	TGTGCCAGCATCGCCCAGGACTACCAAGAGACCCAGTACTTC	CASIAQDYQETQYF
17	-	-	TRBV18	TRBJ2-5	TGTGCCAGCTCACCGCCGATTGGACAGCATCTTAAAGAGACCCAGTACTTC	CASSPPIGQHLKETQYF
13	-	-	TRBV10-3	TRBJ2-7	TGTGCCATCAGTGAGCGGGGGTCCTACGAGCAGTACTTC	CAISERGSYEQYF
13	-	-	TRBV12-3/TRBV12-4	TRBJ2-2	TGTGCCAGCATAGGGGGGGACACCGGGGAGCTGTTTTTT	CASIGGDTGELFF
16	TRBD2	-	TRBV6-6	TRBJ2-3	TGTGCCAGCAGTTACTCGAGAGCGGGGGGGCCAGATACGCAGTATTTT	CASSYSRAGGPDTQYF
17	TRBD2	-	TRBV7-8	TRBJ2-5	TGTGCCAGCAGCTTAGCGCTTAGGTACAGCGGGAGAGAGACCCAGTACTTC	CASSLALRYSGRETQYF
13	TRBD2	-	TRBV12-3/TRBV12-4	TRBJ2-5	TGTGCCAGCAGTGGGACTAGTTGGGAGACCCAGTACTTC	CASSGTSWETQYF
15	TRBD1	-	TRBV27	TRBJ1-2	TGTGCCAGCAGTTTCCGGGACAGGGTTAACTATGGCTACACCTTC	CASSFRDRVNYGYTF
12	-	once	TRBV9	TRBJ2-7	TGTGACCAAAAGGGAGGTAAAAACGAGCAGTACTTC	CDQKGGKNEQYF
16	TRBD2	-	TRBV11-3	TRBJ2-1	TGTGCCAGCAGCCCGGGACTAGCGGGGAAGTACAATGAGCAGTTCTTC	CASSPGLAGKYNEQFF
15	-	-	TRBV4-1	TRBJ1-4	TGCGCCAGCAGCTACATACAGGGTCCAAATGAAAAACTGTTTTTT	CASSYIQGPNEKLFF
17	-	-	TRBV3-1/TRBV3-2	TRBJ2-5	TGTGCCAGCAGCCCCCCGGTGGCGGGGTTAACAAAGGGGACCCAGTACTTC	CASSPPVAGLTKGTQYF
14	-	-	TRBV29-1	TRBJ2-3	TGCAGCGTGAATGACGTACTAGTGGGGGATACGCAGTATTTT	CSVNDVLVGDTQYF
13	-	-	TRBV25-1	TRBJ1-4	TGTGCAACCGCCGCTGGCTCTAATGAAAAACTGTTTTTT	CATAAGSNEKLFF
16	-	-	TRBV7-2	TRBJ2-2	TGTGCCAGCAGCTACTTCCGCCTCCTGAACACCGGGGAGCTGTTTTTT	CASSYFRLLNTGELFF
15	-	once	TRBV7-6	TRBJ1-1	TGTGCCAGCAGCTTAGTCGGGATCGCGAACACTGAAGCTTTCTTT	CASSLVGIANTEAFF
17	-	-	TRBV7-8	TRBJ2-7	TGTGCCAGCAGCTTAGTGACAGGCGGACGGAGTTCCTACGAGCAGTACTTC	CASSLVTGGRSSYEQYF
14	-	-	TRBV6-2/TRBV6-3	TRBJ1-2	TGTGCCAGCAGTTACTCGCAGGGCTCCAATGGCTACACCTTC	CASSYSQGSNGYTF
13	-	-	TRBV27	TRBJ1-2	TGTGCCAGCAGTTTGACAGAGAACTATGGCTACACCTTC	CASSLTENYGYTF
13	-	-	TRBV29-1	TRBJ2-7	TGCAGCGTTGTTCTAGAGATTACCTACGAGCAGTACTTC	CSVVLEITYEQYF